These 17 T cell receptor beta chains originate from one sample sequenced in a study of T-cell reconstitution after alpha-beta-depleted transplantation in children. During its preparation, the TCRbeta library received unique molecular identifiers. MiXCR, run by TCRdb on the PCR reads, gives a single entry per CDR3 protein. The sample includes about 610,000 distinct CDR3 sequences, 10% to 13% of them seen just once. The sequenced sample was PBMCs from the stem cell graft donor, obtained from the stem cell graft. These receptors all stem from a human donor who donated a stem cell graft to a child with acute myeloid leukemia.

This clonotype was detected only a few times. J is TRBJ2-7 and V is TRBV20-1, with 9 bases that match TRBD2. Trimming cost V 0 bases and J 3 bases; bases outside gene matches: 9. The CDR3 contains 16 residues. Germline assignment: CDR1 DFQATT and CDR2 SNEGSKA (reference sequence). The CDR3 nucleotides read TGCAGTGCTAGAGATTGGGGTAGCGGGAGAAACTACGAGCAGTACTTC. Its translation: CSARDWGSGRNYEQYF.

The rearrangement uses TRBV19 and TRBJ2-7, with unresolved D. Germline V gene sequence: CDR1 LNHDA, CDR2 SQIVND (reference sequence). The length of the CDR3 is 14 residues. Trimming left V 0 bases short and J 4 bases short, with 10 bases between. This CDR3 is CASSIDRWSYEQYF. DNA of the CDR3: TGTGCCAGTAGTATAGATCGTTGGTCATACGAGCAGTACTTC. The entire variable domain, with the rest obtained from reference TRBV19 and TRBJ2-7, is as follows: DGGITQSPKYLFRKEGQNVTLSCEQNLNHDAMYWYRQDPGQGLRLIYYSQIVNDFQKGDIAEGYSVSREKKESFPLTVTSAQKNPTAFYLCASSIDRWSYEQYFGPGTRLTVT.

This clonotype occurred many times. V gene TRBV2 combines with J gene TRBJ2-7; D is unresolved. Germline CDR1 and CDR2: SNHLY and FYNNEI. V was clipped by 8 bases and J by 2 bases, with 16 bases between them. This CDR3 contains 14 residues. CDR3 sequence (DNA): TGTGCCAGCGGAGTGGGATCCCTTACCTACGAGCAGTACTTC. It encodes CASGVGSLTYEQYF. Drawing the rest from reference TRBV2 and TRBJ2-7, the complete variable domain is EPEVTQTPSHQVTQMGQEVILRCVPISNHLYFYWYRQILGQKVEFLVSFYNNEISEKSEIFDDQFSVERPDGSNFTLKIRSTKLEDSAMYFCASGVGSLTYEQYFGPGTRLTVT.

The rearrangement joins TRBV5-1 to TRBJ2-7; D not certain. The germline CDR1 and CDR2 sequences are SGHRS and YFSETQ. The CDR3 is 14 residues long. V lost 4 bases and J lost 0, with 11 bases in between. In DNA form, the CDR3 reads TGCGCCAGCAGCCCCGACACGTTCTCCTACGAGCAGTACTTC. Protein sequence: CASSPDTFSYEQYF. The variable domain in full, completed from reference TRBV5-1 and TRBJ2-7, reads KAGVTQTPRYLIKTRGQQVTLSCSPISGHRSVSWYQQTPGQGLQFLFEYFSETQRNKGNFPGRFSGRQFSNSRSEMNVSTLELGDSALYLCASSPDTFSYEQYFGPGTRLTVT.

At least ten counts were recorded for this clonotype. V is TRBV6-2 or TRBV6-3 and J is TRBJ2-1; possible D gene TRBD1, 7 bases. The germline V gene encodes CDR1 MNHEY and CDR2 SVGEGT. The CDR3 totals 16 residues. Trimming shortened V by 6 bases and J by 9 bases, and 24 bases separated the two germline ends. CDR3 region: CASRHQTGTRGIEQFF. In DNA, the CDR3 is TGTGCCAGCAGGCACCAGACAGGGACCCGCGGGATTGAGCAGTTCTTC.

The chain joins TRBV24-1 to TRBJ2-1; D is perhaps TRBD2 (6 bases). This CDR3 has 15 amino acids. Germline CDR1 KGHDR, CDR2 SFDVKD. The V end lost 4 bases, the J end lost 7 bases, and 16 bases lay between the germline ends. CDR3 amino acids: CATSDPAPGGNEQFF. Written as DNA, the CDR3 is TGTGCCACCAGTGACCCCGCCCCCGGAGGGAATGAGCAGTTCTTC.

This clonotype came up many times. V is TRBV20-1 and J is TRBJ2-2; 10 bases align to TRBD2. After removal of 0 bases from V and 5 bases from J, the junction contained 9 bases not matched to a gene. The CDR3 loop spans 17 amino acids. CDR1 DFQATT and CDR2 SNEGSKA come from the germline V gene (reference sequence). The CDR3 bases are TGCAGTGCTAGAGAAGCGGGAGGGCGTAGGGGAACCGGGGAGCTGTTTTTT. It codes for CSAREAGGRRGTGELFF.

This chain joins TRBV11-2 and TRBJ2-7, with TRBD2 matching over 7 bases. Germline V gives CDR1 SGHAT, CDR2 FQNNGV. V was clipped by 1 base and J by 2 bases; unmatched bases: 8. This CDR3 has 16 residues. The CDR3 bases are TGTGCCAGCAGCTTAGGAGCGAGCGGGATTGCCTACGAGCAGTACTTC. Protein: CASSLGASGIAYEQYF.

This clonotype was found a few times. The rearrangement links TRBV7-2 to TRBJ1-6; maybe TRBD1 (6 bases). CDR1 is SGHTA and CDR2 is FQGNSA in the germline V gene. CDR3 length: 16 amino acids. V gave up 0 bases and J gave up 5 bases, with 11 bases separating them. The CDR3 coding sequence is TGTGCCAGCAGCTTAGCGGGGACACGTAATAATTCACCCCTCCACTTT. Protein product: CASSLAGTRNNSPLHF.

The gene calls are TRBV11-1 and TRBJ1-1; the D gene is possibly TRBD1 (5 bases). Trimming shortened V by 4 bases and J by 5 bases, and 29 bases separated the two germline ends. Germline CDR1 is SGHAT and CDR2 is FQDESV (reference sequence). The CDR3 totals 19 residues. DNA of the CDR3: TGTGCCAGCAGCTCAACAACCCCGGGACTAGGGGATCTGGGGACTGAAGCTTTCTTT. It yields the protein CASSSTTPGLGDLGTEAFF.

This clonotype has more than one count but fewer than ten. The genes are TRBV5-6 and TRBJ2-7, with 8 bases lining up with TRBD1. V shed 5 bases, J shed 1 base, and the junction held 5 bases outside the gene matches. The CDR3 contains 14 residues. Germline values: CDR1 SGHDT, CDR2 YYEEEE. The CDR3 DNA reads TGTGCCAGCAGGGACAGGGTATTATCCTACGAGCAGTACTTC. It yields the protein CASRDRVLSYEQYF.

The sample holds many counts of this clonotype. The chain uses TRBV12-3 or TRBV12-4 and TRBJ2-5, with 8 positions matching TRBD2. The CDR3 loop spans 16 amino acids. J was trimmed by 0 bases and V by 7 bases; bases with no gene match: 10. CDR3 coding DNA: TGTGCCAGCAACTTAGCGGGGACTGCCTACCAAGAGACCCAGTACTTC. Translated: CASNLAGTAYQETQYF.

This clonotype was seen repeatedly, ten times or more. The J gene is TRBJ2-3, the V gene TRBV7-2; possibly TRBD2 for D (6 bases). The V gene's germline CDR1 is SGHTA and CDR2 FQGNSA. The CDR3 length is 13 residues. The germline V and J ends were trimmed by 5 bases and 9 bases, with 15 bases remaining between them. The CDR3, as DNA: TGTGCCAGCAGCCCCGGGAGAGGCGGGACGCAGTATTTT. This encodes CASSPGRGGTQYF.

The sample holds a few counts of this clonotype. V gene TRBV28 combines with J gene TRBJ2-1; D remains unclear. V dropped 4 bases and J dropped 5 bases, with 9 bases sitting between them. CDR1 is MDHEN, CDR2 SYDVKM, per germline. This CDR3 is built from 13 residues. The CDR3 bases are TGTGCCAGCAGTTCCAGTCCCGACAATGAGCAGTTCTTC. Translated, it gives CASSSSPDNEQFF.

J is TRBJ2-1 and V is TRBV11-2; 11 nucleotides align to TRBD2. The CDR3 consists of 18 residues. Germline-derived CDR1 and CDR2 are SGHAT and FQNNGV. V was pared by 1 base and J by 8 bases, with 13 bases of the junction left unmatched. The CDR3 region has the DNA TGTGCCAGCAGCTTAGGGGCGGGTTTTAGCGGGAGGGGGGATGAGCAGTTCTTC. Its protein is CASSLGAGFSGRGDEQFF.

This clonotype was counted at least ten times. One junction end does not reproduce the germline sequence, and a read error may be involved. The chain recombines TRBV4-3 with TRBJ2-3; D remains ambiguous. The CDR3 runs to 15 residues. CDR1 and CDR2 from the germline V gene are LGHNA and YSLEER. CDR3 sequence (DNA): TGTGCCAGCAGCCAAGAAGGCGGAAGCACAGATACGCAGTATTTT. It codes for CASSQEGGSTDTQYF.

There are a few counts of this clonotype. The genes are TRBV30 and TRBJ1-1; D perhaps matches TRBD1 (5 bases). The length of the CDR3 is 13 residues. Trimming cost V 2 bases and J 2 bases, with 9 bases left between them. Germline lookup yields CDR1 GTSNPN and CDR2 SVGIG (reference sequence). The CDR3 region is CAWSRGSNTEAFF. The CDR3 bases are TGTGCCTGGAGTAGGGGTTCAAACACTGAAGCTTTCTTT.